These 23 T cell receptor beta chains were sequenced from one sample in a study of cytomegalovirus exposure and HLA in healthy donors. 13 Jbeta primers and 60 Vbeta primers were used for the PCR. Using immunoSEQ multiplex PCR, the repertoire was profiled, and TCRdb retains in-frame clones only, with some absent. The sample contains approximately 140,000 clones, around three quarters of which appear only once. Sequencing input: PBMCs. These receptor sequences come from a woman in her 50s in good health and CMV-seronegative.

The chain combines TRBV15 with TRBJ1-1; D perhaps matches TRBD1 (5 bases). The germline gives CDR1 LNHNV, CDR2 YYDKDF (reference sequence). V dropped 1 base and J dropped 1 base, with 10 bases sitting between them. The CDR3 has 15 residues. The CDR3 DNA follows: TGTGCCACCAGCAGAGTAGGGGCAGGGAACACTGAAGCTTTCTTT. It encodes CATSRVGAGNTEAFF.

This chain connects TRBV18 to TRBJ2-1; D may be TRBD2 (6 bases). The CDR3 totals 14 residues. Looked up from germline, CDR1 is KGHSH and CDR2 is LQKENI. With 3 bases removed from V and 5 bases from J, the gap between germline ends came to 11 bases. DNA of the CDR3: TGTGCCAGCTCACCTCAAACGGGGGACAATGAGCAGTTCTTC. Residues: CASSPQTGDNEQFF.

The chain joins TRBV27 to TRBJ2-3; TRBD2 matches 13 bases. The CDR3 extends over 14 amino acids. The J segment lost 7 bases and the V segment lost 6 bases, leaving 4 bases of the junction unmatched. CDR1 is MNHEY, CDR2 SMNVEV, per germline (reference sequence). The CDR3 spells CASSAGTSGNTQYF. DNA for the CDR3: TGTGCCAGCAGCGCCGGGACTAGCGGGAATACGCAGTATTTT.

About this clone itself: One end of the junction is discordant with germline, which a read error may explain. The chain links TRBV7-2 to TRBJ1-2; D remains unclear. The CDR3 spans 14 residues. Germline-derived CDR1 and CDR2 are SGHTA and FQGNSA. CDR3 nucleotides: TGTGCCAGCAGCGAAGCAGTGGGTAACTATGGCTACCCCTTC. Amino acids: CASSEAVGNYGYPF. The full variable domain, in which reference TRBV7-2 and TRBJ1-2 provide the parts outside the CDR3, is GAGVSQSPSNKVTEKGKDVELRCDPISGHTALYWYRQSLGQGLEFLIYFQGNSAPDKSGLPSDRFSAERTGGSVSTLTIQRTQQEDSAVYLCASSEAVGNYGYPFGSGTRLTVV.

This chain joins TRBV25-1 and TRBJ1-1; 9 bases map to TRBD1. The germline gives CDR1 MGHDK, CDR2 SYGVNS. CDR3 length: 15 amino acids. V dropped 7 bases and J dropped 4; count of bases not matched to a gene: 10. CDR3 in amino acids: CASKLGQGLGTEAFF. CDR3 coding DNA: TGTGCCAGCAAACTGGGACAGGGTCTCGGCACTGAAGCTTTCTTT. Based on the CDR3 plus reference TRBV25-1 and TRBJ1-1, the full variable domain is EADIYQTPRYLVIGTGKKITLECSQTMGHDKMYWYQQDPGMELHLIHYSYGVNSTEKGDLSSESTVSRIRTEHFPLTLESARPSHTSQYLCASKLGQGLGTEAFFGQGTRLTVV.

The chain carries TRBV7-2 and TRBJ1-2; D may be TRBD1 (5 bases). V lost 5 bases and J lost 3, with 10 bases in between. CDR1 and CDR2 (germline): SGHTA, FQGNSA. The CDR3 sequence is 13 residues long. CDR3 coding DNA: TGTGCCAGCAGCCCCGTGACAGACTATGGCTACACCTTC. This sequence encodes CASSPVTDYGYTF. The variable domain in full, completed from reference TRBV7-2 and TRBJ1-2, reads GAGVSQSPSNKVTEKGKDVELRCDPISGHTALYWYRQSLGQGLEFLIYFQGNSAPDKSGLPSDRFSAERTGGSVSTLTIQRTQQEDSAVYLCASSPVTDYGYTFGSGTRLTVV.

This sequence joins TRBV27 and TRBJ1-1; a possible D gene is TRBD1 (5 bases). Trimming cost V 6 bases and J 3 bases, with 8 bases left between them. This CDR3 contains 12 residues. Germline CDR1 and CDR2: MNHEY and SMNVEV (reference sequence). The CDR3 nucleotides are TGTGCCAGCAGCGGGGGGTACACTGAAGCTTTCTTT. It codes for CASSGGYTEAFF.

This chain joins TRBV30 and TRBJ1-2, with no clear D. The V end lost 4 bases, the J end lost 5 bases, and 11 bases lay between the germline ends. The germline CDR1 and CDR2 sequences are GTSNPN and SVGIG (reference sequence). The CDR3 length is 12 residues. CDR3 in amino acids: CAWNPFEYGYTF. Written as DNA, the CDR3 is TGTGCCTGGAACCCCTTTGAGTATGGCTACACCTTC.

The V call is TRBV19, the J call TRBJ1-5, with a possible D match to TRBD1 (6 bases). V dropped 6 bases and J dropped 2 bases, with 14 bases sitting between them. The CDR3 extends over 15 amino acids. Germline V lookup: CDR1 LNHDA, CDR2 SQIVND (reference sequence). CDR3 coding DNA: TGTGCCAGTAGGGCCGACAGGCTGGGCAATCAGCCCCAGCATTTT. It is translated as CASRADRLGNQPQHF.

The CDR3: CASSYPGTSGYNEQFF. Written as DNA, the CDR3 is TGTGCCAGCAGCTACCCCGGGACTAGCGGGTACAATGAGCAGTTCTTC. V usage is TRBV7-3 and J usage is TRBJ2-1, with 12 bases lining up with TRBD2. The CDR3 contains 16 residues. The V and J ends lost 4 bases and 4 bases, in that order; junction bases with no gene match: 5. Germline V gene sequence: CDR1 SGHTA, CDR2 FQGTGA.

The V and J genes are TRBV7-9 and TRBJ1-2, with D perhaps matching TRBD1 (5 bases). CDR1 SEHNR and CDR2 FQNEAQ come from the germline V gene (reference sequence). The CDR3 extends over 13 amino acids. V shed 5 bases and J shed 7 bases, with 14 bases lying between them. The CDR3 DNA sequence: TGTGCCAGCAGCGAGGCCGGGACTCGTGGCTACACCTTC. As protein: CASSEAGTRGYTF.

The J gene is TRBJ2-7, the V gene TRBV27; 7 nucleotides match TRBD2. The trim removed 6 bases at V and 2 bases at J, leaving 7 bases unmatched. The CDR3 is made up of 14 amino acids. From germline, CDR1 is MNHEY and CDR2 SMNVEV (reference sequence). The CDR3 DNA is TGTGCCAGCAGGCCACCCGGGACTACCTACGAGCAGTACTTC. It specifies CASRPPGTTYEQYF.

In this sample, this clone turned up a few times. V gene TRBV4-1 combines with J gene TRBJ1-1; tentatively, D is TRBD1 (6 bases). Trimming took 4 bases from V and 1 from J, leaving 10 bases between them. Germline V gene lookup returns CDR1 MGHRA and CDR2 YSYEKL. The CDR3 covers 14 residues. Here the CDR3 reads CASSPQGWNTEAFF. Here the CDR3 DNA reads TGCGCCAGCAGCCCACAGGGTTGGAACACTGAAGCTTTCTTT.

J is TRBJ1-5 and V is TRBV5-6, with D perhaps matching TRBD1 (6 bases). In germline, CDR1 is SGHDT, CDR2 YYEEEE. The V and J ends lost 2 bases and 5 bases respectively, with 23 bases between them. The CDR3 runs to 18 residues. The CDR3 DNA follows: TGTGCCAGCAGCTTCGGGTTTACGCTTGGGGGCGTTGATCAGCCCCAGCATTTT. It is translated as CASSFGFTLGGVDQPQHF.

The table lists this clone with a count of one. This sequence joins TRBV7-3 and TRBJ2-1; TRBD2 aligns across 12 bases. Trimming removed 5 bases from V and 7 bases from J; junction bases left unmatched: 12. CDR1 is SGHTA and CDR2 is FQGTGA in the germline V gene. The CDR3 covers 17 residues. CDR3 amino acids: CASSPNALAGGGNEQFF. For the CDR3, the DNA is TGTGCCAGCAGCCCCAACGCCCTAGCGGGAGGGGGGAATGAGCAGTTCTTC. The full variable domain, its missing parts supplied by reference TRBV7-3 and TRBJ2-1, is GAGVSQTPSNKVTEKGKYVELRCDPISGHTALYWYRQSLGQGPEFLIYFQGTGAADDSGLPNDRFFAVRPEGSVSTLKIQRTERGDSAVYLCASSPNALAGGGNEQFFGPGTRLTVL.

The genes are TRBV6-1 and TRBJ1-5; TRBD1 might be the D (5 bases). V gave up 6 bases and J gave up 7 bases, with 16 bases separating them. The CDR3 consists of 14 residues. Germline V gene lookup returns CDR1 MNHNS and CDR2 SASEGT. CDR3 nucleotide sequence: TGTGCCAGCAGAGACAGTAAGGTGGGCCAGCCCCAGCATTTT. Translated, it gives CASRDSKVGQPQHF.

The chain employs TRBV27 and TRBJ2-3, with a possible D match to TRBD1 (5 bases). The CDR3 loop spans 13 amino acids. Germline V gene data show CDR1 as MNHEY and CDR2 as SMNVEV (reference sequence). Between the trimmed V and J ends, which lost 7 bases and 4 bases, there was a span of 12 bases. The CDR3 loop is CASTPGISDTQYF. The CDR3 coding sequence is TGTGCCAGCACCCCAGGGATCTCAGATACGCAGTATTTT.

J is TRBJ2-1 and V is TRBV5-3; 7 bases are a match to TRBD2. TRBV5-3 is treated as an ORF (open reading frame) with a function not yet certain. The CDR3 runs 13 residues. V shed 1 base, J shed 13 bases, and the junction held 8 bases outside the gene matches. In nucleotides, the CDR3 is TGTGCCAGAAGCTTGACCGGGGGGAGCAAACAGTTCTTC. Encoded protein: CARSLTGGSKQFF.

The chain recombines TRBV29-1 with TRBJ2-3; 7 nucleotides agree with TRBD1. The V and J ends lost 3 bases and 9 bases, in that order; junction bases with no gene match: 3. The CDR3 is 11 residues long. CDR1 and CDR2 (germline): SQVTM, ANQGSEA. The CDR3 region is CSVEADRTQYF. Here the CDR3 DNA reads TGCAGCGTTGAGGCGGACAGGACGCAGTATTTT.

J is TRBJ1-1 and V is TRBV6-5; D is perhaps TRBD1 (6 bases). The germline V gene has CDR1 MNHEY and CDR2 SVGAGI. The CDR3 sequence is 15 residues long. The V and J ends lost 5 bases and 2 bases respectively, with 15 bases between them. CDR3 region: CASSGPDRRNTEAFF. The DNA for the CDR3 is TGTGCCAGCAGTGGCCCAGACAGGAGAAACACTGAAGCTTTCTTT.

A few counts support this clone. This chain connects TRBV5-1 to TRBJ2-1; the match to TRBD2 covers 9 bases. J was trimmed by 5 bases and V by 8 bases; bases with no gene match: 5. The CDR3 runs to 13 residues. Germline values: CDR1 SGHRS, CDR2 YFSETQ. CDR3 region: CASSGSSNNEQFF. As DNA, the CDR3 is TGCGCCAGTAGCGGGAGTTCTAACAATGAGCAGTTCTTC. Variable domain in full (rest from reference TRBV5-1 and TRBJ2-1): KAGVTQTPRYLIKTRGQQVTLSCSPISGHRSVSWYQQTPGQGLQFLFEYFSETQRNKGNFPGRFSGRQFSNSRSEMNVSTLELGDSALYLCASSGSSNNEQFFGPGTRLTVL.

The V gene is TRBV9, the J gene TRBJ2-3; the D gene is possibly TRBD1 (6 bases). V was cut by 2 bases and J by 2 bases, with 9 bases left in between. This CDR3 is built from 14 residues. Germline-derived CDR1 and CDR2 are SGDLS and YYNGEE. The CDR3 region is CASSVSGATDTQYF. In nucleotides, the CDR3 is TGTGCCAGCAGCGTGTCAGGGGCCACAGATACGCAGTATTTT.

In DNA, the CDR3 is TGTGCCACCAGATTTTTCGGTAAAAACTATGGCTACACCTTC. This translates into CATRFFGKNYGYTF. The chain employs TRBV6-5 and TRBJ1-2; D not resolved. V lost 10 bases, J lost 2 bases, and 17 bases lay in between. The CDR3 consists of 14 residues. CDR1 and CDR2 from the germline V gene are MNHEY and SVGAGI.